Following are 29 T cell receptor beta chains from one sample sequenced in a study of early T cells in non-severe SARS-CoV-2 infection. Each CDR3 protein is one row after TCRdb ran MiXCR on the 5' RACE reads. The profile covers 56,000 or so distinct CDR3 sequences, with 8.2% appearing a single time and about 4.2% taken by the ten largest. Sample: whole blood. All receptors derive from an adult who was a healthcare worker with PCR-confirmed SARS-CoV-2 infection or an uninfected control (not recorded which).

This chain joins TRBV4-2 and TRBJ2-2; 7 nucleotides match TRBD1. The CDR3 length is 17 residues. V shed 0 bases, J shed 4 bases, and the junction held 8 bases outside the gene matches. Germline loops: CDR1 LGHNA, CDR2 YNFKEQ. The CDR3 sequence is CASSQDQQGRFTGELFF. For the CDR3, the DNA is TGTGCCAGCAGCCAAGATCAACAGGGGAGATTCACCGGGGAGCTGTTTTTT.

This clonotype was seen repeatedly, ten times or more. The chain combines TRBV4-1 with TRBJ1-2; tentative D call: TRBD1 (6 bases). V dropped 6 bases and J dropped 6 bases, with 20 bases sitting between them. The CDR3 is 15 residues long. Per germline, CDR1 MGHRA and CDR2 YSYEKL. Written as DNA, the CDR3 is TGCGCCAGCAGTCCCGGTCAAAACAGGGAGCATGGCTACACCTTC. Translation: CASSPGQNREHGYTF.

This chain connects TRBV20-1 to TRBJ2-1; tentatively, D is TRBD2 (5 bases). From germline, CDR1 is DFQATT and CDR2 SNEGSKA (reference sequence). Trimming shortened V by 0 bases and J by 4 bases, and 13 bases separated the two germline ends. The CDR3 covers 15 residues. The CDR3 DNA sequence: TGCAGTGCTAGAGATCGAGCGGAGCTTTACAATGAGCAGTTCTTC. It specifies CSARDRAELYNEQFF.

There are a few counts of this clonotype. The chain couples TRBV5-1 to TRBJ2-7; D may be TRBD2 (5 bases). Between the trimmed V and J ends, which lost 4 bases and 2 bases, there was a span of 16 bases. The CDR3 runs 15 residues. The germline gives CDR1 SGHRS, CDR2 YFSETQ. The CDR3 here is CASSPGGRDTYEQYF. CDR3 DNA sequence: TGCGCCAGCAGCCCTGGAGGTCGTGATACCTACGAGCAGTACTTC.

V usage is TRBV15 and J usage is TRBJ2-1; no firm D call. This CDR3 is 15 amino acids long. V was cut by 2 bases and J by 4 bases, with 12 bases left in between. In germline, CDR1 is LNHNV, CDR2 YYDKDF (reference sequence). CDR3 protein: CATSRPLESYNEQFF. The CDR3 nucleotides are TGTGCCACCAGCAGACCCCTTGAGAGTTACAATGAGCAGTTCTTC.

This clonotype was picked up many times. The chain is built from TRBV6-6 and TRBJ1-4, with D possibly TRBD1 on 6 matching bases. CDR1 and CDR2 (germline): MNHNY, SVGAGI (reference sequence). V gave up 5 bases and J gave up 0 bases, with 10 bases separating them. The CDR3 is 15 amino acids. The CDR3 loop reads CASSGDIATNEKLFF. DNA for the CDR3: TGTGCCAGCAGTGGGGACATAGCAACTAATGAAAAACTGTTTTTT.

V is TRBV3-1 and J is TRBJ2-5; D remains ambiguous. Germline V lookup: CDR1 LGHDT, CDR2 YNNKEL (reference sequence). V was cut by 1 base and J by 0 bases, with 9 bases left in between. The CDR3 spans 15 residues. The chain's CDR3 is CASSQGSVYQETQYF. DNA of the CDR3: TGTGCCAGCAGCCAAGGCAGCGTATACCAAGAGACCCAGTACTTC.

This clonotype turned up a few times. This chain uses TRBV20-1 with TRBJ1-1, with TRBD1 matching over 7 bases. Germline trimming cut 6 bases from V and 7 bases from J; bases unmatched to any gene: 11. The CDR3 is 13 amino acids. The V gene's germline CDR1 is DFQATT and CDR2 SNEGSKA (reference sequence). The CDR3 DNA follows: TGCAGTGCCCCGGGACAGCGGGCAAGTGAAGCTTTCTTT. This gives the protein CSAPGQRASEAFF.

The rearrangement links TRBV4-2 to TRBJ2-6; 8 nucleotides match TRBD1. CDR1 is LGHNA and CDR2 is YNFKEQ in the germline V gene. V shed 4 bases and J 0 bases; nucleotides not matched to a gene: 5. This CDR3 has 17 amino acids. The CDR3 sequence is CASSPGQGISGANVLTF. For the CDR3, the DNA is TGTGCCAGCAGCCCCGGACAGGGAATCTCTGGGGCCAACGTCCTGACTTTC.

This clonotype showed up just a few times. CDR3 sequence (DNA): TGCAGCGACCGACTAGCGGGCCTCACAGATACGCAGTATTTT. Translating it yields CSDRLAGLTDTQYF. The chain links TRBV29-1 to TRBJ2-3; 10 positions agree with TRBD2. Germline CDR1 is SQVTM and CDR2 is ANQGSEA. Trimming cost V 7 bases and J 2 bases; bases outside gene matches: 6. This CDR3 contains 14 residues.

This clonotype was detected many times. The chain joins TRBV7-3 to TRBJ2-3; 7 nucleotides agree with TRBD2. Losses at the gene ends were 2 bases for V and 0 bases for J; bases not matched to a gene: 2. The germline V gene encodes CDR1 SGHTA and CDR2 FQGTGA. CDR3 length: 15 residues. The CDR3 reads CASSLQRGSTDTQYF. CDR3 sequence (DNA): TGTGCCAGCAGCTTACAGCGGGGTAGCACAGATACGCAGTATTTT.

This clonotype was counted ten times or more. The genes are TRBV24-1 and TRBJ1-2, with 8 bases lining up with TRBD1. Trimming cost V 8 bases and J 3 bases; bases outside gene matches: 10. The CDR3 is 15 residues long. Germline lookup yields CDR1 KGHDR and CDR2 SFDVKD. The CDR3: CATKDKGQEDYGYTF. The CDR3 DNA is TGTGCCACCAAAGATAAGGGACAGGAAGACTATGGCTACACCTTC.

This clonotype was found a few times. The CDR3 region is CASSRNRGGYETSGQETQYF. CDR3 nucleotide sequence: TGTGCCAGCTCCCGGAACCGAGGGGGGTATGAGACTAGCGGACAAGAGACCCAGTACTTC. The chain links TRBV18 to TRBJ2-5, with 9 bases identical to TRBD2. Per germline, CDR1 KGHSH and CDR2 LQKENI. There are 20 residues in the CDR3. J gave up 2 bases and V 6 bases, and 22 bases lay outside the gene matches.

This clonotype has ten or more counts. As DNA, the CDR3 is TGTGCCAGCAGCCTCAACTGGGGGGCGGTCGATGAGCAGTTCTTC. As protein: CASSLNWGAVDEQFF. The V call is TRBV7-9, the J call TRBJ2-1; D might be TRBD1 or TRBD2, each matching 6 bases. V lost 5 bases and J 8 bases, leaving 19 bases between the germline ends. The germline V gene encodes CDR1 SEHNR and CDR2 FQNEAQ (reference sequence). The CDR3 is 15 residues long.

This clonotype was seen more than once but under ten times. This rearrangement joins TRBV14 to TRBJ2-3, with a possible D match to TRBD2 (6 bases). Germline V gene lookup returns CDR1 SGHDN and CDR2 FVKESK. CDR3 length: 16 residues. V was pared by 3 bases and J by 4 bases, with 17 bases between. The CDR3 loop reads CASSHGFGGSPDTQYF. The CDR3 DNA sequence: TGTGCCAGCAGCCATGGATTTGGAGGGAGCCCAGATACGCAGTATTTT. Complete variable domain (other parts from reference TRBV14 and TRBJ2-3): EAGVTQFPSHSVIEKGQTVTLRCDPISGHDNLYWYRRVMGKEIKFLLHFVKESKQDESGMPNNRFLAERTGGTYSTLKVQPAELEDSGVYFCASSHGFGGSPDTQYFGPGTRLTVL.

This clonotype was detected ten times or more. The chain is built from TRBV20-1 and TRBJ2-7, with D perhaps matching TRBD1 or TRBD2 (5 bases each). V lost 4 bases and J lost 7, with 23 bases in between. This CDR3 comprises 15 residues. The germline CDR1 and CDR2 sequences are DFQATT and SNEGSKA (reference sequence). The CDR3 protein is CSATYSGTAEGEQYF. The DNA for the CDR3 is TGCAGTGCTACCTACTCCGGGACCGCCGAAGGGGAGCAGTACTTC.

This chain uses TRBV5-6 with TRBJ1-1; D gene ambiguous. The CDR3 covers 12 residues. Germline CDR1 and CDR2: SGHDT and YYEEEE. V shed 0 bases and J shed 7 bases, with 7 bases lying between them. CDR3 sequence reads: CASSLGQIEAFF. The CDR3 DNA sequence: TGTGCCAGCAGCTTGGGGCAGATTGAAGCTTTCTTT. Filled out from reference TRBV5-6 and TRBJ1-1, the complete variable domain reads DAGVTQSPTHLIKTRGQQVTLRCSPKSGHDTVSWYQQALGQGPQFIFQYYEEEERQRGNFPDRFSGHQFPNYSSELNVNALLLGDSALYLCASSLGQIEAFFGQGTRLTVV.

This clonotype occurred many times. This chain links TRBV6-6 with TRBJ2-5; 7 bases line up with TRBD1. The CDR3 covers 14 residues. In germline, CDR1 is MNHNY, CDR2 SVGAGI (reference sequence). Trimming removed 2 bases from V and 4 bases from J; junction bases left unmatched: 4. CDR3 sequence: CASSYRQGGETQYF. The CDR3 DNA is TGTGCCAGCAGTTACCGACAGGGCGGAGAGACCCAGTACTTC.

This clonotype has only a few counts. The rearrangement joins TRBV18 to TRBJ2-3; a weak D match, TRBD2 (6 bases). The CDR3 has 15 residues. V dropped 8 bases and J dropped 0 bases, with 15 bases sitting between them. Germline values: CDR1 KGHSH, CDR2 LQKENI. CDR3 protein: CASHHFGTSTDTQYF. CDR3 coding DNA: TGTGCCAGCCACCATTTTGGGACTAGCACAGATACGCAGTATTTT.

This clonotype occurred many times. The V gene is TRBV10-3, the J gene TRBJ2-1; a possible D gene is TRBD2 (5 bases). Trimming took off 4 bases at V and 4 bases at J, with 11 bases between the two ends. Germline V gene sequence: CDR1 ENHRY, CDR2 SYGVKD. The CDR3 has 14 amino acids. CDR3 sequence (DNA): TGTGCCATCAGTGCCTGGACTGGATACAATGAGCAGTTCTTC. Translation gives CAISAWTGYNEQFF.

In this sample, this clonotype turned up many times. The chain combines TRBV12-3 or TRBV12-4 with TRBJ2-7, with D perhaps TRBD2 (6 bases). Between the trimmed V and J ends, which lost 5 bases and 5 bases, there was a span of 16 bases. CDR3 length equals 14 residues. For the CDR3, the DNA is TGTGCCAGCAGTCCGACGGGGGTCCGCCACGAGCAGTACTTC. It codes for CASSPTGVRHEQYF.

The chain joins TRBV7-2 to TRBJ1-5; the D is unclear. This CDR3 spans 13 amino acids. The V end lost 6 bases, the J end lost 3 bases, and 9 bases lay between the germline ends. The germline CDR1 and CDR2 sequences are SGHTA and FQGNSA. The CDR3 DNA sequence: TGTGCCAGCAGTTATAGCTACAATCAGCCCCAGCATTTT. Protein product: CASSYSYNQPQHF.

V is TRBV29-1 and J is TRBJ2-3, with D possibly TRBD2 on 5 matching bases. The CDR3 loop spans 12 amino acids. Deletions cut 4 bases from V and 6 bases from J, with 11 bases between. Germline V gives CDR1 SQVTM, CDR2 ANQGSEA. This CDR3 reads CSVGPGVDTQYF. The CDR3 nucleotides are TGCAGCGTTGGGCCCGGGGTGGATACGCAGTATTTT.

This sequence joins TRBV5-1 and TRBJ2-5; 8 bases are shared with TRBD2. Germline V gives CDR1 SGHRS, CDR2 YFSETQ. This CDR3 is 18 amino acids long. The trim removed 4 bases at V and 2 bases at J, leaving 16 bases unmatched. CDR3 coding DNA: TGCGCCAGCAGCCCACTGCCCGACTTAGCGGGGATACAAGAGACCCAGTACTTC. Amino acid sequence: CASSPLPDLAGIQETQYF.

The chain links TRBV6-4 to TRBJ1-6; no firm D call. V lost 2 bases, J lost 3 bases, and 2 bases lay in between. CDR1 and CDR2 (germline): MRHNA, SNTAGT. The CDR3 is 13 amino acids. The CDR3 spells CASSDNYNSPLHF. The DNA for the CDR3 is TGTGCCAGCAGTGACAACTATAATTCACCCCTCCACTTT.

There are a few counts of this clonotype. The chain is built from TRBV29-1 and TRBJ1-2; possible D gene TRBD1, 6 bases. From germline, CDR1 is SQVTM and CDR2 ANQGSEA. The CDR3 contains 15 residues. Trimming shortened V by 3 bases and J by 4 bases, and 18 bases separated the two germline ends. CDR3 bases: TGCAGCGTTGAGGCCCTGGACAGCCCCCTCTATGGCTACACCTTC. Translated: CSVEALDSPLYGYTF.

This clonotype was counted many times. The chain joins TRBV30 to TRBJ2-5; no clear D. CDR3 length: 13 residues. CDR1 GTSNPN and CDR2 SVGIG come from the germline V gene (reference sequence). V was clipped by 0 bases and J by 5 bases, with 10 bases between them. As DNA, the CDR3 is TGTGCCTGGAGTGTGGGTAGGGCCGAGACCCAGTACTTC. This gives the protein CAWSVGRAETQYF. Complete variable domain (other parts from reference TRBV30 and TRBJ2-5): SQTIHQWPATLVQPVGSPLSLECTVEGTSNPNLYWYRQAAGRGLQLLFYSVGIGQISSEVPQNLSASRPQDRQFILSSKKLLLSDSGFYLCAWSVGRAETQYFGPGTRLLVL.

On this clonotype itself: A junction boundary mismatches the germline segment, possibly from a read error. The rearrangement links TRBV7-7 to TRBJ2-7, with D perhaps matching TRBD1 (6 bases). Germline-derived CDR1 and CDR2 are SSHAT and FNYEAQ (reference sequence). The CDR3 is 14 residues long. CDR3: CASSPGAGAWEQYF. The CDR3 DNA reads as TGTGCTAGCAGCCCTGGGGCAGGGGCCTGGGAGCAGTACTTC.

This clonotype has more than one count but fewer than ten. CDR3 amino acids: CASSLPLRRGREDQETQYF. The CDR3, as DNA: TGTGCCAGCAGCTTACCACTCCGACGTGGGAGGGAGGATCAAGAGACCCAGTACTTC. V and J are TRBV7-9 and TRBJ2-5; 7 bases fit TRBD2. Germline CDR1 reads SEHNR; CDR2 reads FQNEAQ (reference sequence). Losses at the gene ends were 2 bases for V and 2 bases for J; bases not matched to a gene: 17. The CDR3 totals 19 residues.